The present entry profiles one TCR beta chain with its context. The antigen remains undetermined. The data were obtained in a study of T cell responses to AZD1222 COVID-19 vaccine. Study-wide context: Pooling of second doses given at about 4 or about 12 weeks was done. Study-level results: Repertoires were collected only later (after the peak T cell response had occurred). Among spike-specific TCRs, nearly half reportedly target unmutated variant regions.

Clones were sequenced by immunoSEQ multiplex PCR, and TCRdb holds only the in-frame ones, with some missing. The sample has about 99,000 clones, about nine tenths seen once; the top ten hold about 4.8%. The CDR3 loop spans 12 amino acids. CDR1 and CDR2 from the germline V gene are SGHDT and YYEEEE. Trimming stripped 2 bases from V and 9 bases from J, with 6 bases between. This chain joins TRBV5-6 and TRBJ1-6; D is unresolved. The specimen was peripheral blood, collected on day 0 of AZD1222 vaccination. The sequence was collected from an adult in good health. The CDR3 DNA reads as TGTGCCAGCAGCTTACCGTTTTCACCCCTCCACTTT. Translating it yields CASSLPFSPLHF.